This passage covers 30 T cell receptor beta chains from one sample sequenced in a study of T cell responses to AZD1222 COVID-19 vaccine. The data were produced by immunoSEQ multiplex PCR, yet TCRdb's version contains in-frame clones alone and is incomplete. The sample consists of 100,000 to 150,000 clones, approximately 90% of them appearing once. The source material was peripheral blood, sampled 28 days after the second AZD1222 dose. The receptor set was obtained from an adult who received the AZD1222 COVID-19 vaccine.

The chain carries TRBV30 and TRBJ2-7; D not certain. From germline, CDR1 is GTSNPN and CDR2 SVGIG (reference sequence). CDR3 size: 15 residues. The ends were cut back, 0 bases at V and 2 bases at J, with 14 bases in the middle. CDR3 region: CAWSVSAFPPYEQYF. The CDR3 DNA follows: TGTGCCTGGAGTGTATCCGCTTTCCCTCCCTACGAGCAGTACTTC.

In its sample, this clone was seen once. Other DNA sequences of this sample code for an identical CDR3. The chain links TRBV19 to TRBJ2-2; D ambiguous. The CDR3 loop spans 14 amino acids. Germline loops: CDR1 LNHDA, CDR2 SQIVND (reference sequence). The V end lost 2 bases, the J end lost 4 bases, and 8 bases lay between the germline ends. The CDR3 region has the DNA TGTGCCAGTAGTATACTATCCGGCACCGGGGAGCTGTTTTTT. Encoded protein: CASSILSGTGELFF.

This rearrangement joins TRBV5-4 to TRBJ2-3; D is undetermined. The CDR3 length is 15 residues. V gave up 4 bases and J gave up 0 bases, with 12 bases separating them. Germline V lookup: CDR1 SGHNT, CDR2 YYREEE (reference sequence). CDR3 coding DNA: TGTGCCAGCAGCCCAGAGCCAACTAGCACAGATACGCAGTATTTT. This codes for CASSPEPTSTDTQYF. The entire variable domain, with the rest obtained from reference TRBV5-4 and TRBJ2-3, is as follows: ETGVTQSPTHLIKTRGQQVTLRCSSQSGHNTVSWYQQALGQGPQFIFQYYREEENGRGNFPPRFSGLQFPNYSSELNVNALELDDSALYLCASSPEPTSTDTQYFGPGTRLTVL.

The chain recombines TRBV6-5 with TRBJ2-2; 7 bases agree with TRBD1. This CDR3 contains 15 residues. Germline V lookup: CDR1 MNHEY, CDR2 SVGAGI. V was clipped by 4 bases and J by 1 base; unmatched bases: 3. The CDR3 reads CASSLGGLNTGELFF. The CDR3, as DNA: TGTGCCAGCAGTTTAGGGGGCCTGAACACCGGGGAGCTGTTTTTT.

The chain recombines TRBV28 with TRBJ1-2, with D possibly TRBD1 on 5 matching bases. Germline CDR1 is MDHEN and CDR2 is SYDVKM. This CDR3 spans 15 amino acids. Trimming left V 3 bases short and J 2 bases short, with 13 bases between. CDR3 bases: TGTGCCAGCAGTTTTCATGGGACCGGAAACTATGGCTACACCTTC. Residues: CASSFHGTGNYGYTF.

CDR3 loop: CASSFLTTIEAFF. The CDR3, as DNA: TGTGCCAGCAGCTTCTTAACGACCATTGAAGCTTTCTTT. The chain uses TRBV5-8 and TRBJ1-1; D not resolved. V was shortened by 2 bases and J by 7 bases, with 12 bases between the two germline ends. Germline values: CDR1 SGHTS, CDR2 YDEGEE. The CDR3 runs to 13 residues. Looking up the rest from reference TRBV5-8 and TRBJ1-1 gives the full variable domain: EAGVTQSPTHLIKTRGQQATLRCSPISGHTSVYWYQQALGLGLQFLLWYDEGEERNRGNFPPRFSGRQFPNYSSELNVNALELEDSALYLCASSFLTTIEAFFGQGTRLTVV.

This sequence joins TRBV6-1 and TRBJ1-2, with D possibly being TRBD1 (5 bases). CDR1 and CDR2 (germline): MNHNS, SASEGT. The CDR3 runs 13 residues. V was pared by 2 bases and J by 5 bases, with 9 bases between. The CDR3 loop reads CASSENTGYGYTF. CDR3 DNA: TGTGCCAGCAGTGAAAATACAGGTTATGGCTACACCTTC.

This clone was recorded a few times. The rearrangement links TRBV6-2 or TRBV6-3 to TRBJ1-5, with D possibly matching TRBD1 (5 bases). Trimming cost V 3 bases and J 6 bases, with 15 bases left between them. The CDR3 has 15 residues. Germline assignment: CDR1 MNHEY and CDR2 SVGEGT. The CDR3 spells CASSYLGGEVQPQHF. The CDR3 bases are TGTGCCAGCAGTTATTTGGGGGGAGAGGTTCAGCCCCAGCATTTT.

CDR3 sequence reads: CASTSREPQHF. As DNA, the CDR3 is TGTGCCAGCACGTCTCGTGAGCCCCAGCATTTT. This rearrangement joins TRBV28 to TRBJ1-5; D gene ambiguous. CDR3 size: 11 residues. Trimming removed 7 bases at V and 8 bases at J, with 9 bases between. Germline assignment: CDR1 MDHEN and CDR2 SYDVKM.

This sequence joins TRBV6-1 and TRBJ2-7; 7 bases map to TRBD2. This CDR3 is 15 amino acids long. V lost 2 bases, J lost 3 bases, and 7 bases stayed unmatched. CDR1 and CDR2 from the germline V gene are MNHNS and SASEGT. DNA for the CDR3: TGTGCCAGCAGTGAATTAAGCGGGGTAGGCTACGAGCAGTACTTC. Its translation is CASSELSGVGYEQYF.

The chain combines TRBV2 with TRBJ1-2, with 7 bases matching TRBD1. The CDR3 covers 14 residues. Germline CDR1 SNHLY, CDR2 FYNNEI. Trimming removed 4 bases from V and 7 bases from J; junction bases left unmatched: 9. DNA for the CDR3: TGTGCCAGCAGTGGGACCGTGACAGGGTTTGGCTACACCTTC. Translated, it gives CASSGTVTGFGYTF.

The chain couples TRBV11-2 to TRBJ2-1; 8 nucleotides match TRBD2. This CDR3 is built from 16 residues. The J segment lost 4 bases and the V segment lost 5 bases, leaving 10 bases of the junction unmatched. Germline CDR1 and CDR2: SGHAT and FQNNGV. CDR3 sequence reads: CASSPFRREGYNEQFF. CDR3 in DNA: TGTGCCAGCAGCCCCTTTCGACGGGAGGGATACAATGAGCAGTTCTTC.

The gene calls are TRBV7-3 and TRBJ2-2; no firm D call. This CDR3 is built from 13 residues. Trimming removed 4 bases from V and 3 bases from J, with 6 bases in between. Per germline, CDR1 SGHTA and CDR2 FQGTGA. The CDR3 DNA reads TGTGCCAGCAGCTCAATGTACACCGGGGAGCTGTTTTTT. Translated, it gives CASSSMYTGELFF.

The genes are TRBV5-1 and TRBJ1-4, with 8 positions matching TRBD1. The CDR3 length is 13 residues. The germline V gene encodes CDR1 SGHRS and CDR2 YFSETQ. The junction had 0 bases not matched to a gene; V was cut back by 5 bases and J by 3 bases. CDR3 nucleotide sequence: TGCGCCAGCAGACAGGGGGCTAATGAAAAACTGTTTTTT. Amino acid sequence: CASRQGANEKLFF. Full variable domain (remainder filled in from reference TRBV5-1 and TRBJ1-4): KAGVTQTPRYLIKTRGQQVTLSCSPISGHRSVSWYQQTPGQGLQFLFEYFSETQRNKGNFPGRFSGRQFSNSRSEMNVSTLELGDSALYLCASRQGANEKLFFGSGTQLSVL.

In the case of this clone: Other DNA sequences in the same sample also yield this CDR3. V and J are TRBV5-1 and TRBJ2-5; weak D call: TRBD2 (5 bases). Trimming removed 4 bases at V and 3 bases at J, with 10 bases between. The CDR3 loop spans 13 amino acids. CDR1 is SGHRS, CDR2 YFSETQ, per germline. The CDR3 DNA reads TGCGCCAGCAGCCTCCCCGGGGAAGAGACCCAGTACTTC. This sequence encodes CASSLPGEETQYF.

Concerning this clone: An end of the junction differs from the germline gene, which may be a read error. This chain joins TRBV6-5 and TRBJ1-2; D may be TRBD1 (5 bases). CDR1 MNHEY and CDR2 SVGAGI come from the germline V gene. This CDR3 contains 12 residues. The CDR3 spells CLLGDSYYGYTF. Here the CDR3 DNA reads TGCTTACTCGGAGACAGTTACTATGGCTACACCTTC.

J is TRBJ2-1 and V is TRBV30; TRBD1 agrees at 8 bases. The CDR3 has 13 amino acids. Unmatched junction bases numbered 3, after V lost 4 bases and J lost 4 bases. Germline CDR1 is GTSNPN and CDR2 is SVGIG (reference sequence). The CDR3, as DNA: TGTGCCTGGACGGACAGGGTTTACAATGAGCAGTTCTTC. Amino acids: CAWTDRVYNEQFF.

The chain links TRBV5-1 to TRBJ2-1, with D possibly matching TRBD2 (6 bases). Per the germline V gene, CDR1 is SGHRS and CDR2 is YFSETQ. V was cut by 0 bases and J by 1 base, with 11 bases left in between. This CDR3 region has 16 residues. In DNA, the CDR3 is TGCGCCAGCAGCTTGGCCGGGACTTTATCCTACAATGAGCAGTTCTTC. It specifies CASSLAGTLSYNEQFF.

The CDR3 loop reads CASSLAPMGQSDEAFF. In DNA, the CDR3 is TGTGCCAGCAGCTTAGCTCCTATGGGACAGTCGGATGAAGCTTTCTTT. The chain is built from TRBV7-9 and TRBJ1-1; 7 bases are shared with TRBD1. The length of the CDR3 is 16 residues. The germline V gene has CDR1 SEHNR and CDR2 FQNEAQ (reference sequence). The ends lost 0 bases at V and 7 bases at J; junction bases unmatched: 11. Drawing the rest from reference TRBV7-9 and TRBJ1-1, the complete variable domain is DTGVSQNPRHKITKRGQNVTFRCDPISEHNRLYWYRQTLGQGPEFLTYFQNEAQLEKSRLLSDRFSAERPKGSFSTLEIQRTEQGDSAMYLCASSLAPMGQSDEAFFGQGTRLTVV.

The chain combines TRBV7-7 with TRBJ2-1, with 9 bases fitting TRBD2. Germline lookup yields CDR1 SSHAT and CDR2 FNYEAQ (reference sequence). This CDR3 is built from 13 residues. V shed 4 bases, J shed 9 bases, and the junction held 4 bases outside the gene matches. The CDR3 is CASSSGGGGEQFF. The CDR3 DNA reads TGTGCCAGCAGCTCCGGCGGGGGGGGTGAGCAGTTCTTC.

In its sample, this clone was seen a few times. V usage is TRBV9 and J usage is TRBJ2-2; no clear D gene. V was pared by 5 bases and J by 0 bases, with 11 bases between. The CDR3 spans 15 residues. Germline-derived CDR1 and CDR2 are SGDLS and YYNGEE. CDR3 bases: TGTGCCAGCAGGGCTGAGTTCCCGAACACCGGGGAGCTGTTTTTT. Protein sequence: CASRAEFPNTGELFF.

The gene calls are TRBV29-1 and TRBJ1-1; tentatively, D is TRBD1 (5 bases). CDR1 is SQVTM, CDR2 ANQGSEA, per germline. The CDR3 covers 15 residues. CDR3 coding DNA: TGCAGAGGACGGATAGACAGTCGGGGTAACACTGAAGCTTTCTTT. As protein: CRGRIDSRGNTEAFF. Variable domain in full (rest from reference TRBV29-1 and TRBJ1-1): SAVISQKPSRDICQRGTSLTIQCQVDSQVTMMFWYRQQPGQSLTLIATANQGSEATYESGFVIDKFPISRPNLTFSTLTVSNMSPEDSSIYLCRGRIDSRGNTEAFFGQGTRLTVV.

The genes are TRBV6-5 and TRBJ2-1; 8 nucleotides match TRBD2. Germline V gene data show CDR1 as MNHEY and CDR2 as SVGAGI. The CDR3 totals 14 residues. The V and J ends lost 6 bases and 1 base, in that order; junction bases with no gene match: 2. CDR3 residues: CASSIAGSYNEQFF. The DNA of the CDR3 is TGTGCCAGCAGCATAGCGGGATCCTACAATGAGCAGTTCTTC.

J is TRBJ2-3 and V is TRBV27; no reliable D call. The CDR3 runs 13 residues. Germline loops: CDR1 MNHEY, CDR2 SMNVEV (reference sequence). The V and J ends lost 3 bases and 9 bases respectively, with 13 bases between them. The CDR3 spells CASSFGGAQTQYF. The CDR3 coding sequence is TGTGCCAGCAGTTTTGGCGGTGCCCAGACGCAGTATTTT.

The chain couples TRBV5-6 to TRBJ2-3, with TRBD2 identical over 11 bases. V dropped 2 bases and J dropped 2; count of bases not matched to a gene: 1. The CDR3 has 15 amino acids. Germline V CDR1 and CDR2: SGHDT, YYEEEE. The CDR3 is CASSLLAGVTDTQYF. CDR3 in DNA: TGTGCCAGCAGCTTACTAGCGGGGGTCACAGATACGCAGTATTTT.

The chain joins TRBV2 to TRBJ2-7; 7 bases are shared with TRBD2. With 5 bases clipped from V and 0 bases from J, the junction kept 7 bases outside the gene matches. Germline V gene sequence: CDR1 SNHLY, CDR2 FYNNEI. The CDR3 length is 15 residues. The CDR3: CASSPSGTRSYEQYF. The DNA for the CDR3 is TGTGCCAGCAGTCCAAGCGGGACGCGCTCCTACGAGCAGTACTTC. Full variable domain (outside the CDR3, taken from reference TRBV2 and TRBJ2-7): EPEVTQTPSHQVTQMGQEVILRCVPISNHLYFYWYRQILGQKVEFLVSFYNNEISEKSEIFDDQFSVERPDGSNFTLKIRSTKLEDSAMYFCASSPSGTRSYEQYFGPGTRLTVT.

CDR3: CASSQRPHNEKLFF. DNA of the CDR3: TGCGCCAGCAGCCAAAGACCCCATAATGAAAAACTGTTTTTT. V is TRBV5-1 and J is TRBJ1-4; no reliable D call. Per the germline V gene, CDR1 is SGHRS and CDR2 is YFSETQ. The CDR3 has 14 amino acids. The V gene lost 4 bases and the J gene lost 4 bases, with 11 bases spanning the gap.

CDR3 coding DNA: TGCGCCAGCAGCTTGGTGGGCGGGCCAAGCTCTGGGGCCAACGTCCTGACTTTC. It is translated as CASSLVGGPSSGANVLTF. The gene calls are TRBV5-1 and TRBJ2-6; a possible D gene is TRBD2 (5 bases). The length of the CDR3 is 18 residues. Per germline, CDR1 SGHRS and CDR2 YFSETQ. V dropped 0 bases and J dropped 0 bases, with 13 bases sitting between them. The full variable domain, in which reference TRBV5-1 and TRBJ2-6 provide the parts outside the CDR3, is KAGVTQTPRYLIKTRGQQVTLSCSPISGHRSVSWYQQTPGQGLQFLFEYFSETQRNKGNFPGRFSGRQFSNSRSEMNVSTLELGDSALYLCASSLVGGPSSGANVLTFGAGSRLTVL.

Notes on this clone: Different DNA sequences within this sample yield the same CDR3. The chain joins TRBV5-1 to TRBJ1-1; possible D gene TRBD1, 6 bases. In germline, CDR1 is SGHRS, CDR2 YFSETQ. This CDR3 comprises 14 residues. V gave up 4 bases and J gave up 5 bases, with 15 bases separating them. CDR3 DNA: TGCGCCAGCAGCCTGGGGCAGGGGAGAACTGAAGCTTTCTTT. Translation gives CASSLGQGRTEAFF.

Here the CDR3 reads CASSIGRASGELFF. The CDR3, as DNA: TGTGCCAGTAGTATCGGCAGGGCCAGCGGGGAGCTGTTTTTT. The chain has TRBV19 and TRBJ2-2; TRBD1 is a possible D gene (5 bases). The germline V gene has CDR1 LNHDA and CDR2 SQIVND (reference sequence). The CDR3 sequence is 14 residues long. Trimming took 3 bases from V and 7 from J, leaving 12 bases between them.